The rows below give T cell receptor beta chains drawn from one sample of a study of T cell repertoires in cytomegalovirus infection. Each CDR3 protein gets one entry after TCRdb re-called the reads with MiXCR. The sample has roughly 640,000 distinct CDR3 sequences, more than 20% seen once; the top ten hold roughly 8%. Sequenced: CD8+ T cells from PBMCs. These receptor sequences come from a human donor in good health (CMV status not recorded). Some clones in this sample may be carry-over from other donors' samples. CDR3s include the opening cysteine and the closing phenylalanine or tryptophan. The D gene is left open where the match is weak. Not all rows give a size; the values are once, few, many and, for expanded clones, a class.

V	D	length	size	J	DNA	CDR3
TRBV12-3/TRBV12-4	-	13	few	TRBJ2-5	TGTGCCAGCAGCCGGGCCACTCAAGAGACCCAGTACTTC	CASSRATQETQYF
TRBV3-1	TRBD1	15	-	TRBJ2-2	TGTGCCAGCAGCCAGGAGACAGGGGTGGCCGGGGAGCTGTTTTTT	CASSQETGVAGELFF
TRBV20-1	TRBD1	16	few	TRBJ2-2	TGCAGTGCTAGAGTGAGACAGGGGCGTAACACCGGGGAGCTGTTTTTT	CSARVRQGRNTGELFF
TRBV19	TRBD1	15	few	TRBJ2-1	TGTGCCAGTAGTTACCGGGACAGGGGGCGAAATGAGCAGTTCTTC	CASSYRDRGRNEQFF
TRBV7-9	TRBD2	16	once	TRBJ2-1	TGTGCCAGCACCCCATCCCTGGGGGGGTCCTACAATGAGCAGTTCTTC	CASTPSLGGSYNEQFF
TRBV27	TRBD1	14	-	TRBJ2-1	TGTGCCAACAGTTCCGGGACAGGGTACAATGAGCAGTTCTTC	CANSSGTGYNEQFF
TRBV12-3/TRBV12-4	TRBD1	14	many	TRBJ2-1	TGTGCCAGCAGTCCGGGACAGGGGGCAAATGAGCAGTTCTTC	CASSPGQGANEQFF
TRBV12-3/TRBV12-4	-	13	few	TRBJ2-7	TGTGCCAGCAGCCCCCTAGGTTACCACGAGCAGTACTTC	CASSPLGYHEQYF
TRBV7-9	-	16	few	TRBJ2-2	TGTGCCAGCAGCTTACCAGGTCTCGCGAACACCGGGGAGCTGTTTTTT	CASSLPGLANTGELFF
TRBV7-9	-	14	few	TRBJ2-7	TGTGCCAGCAGCTCCCCTACCGCCGCCTACGAGCAGTACTTC	CASSSPTAAYEQYF
TRBV6-2/TRBV6-3	TRBD2	18	many	TRBJ2-3	TGTGCCAGCAGACGTGACTCGACTAGCGGGGGTAGCACAGATACGCAGTATTTT	CASRRDSTSGGSTDTQYF